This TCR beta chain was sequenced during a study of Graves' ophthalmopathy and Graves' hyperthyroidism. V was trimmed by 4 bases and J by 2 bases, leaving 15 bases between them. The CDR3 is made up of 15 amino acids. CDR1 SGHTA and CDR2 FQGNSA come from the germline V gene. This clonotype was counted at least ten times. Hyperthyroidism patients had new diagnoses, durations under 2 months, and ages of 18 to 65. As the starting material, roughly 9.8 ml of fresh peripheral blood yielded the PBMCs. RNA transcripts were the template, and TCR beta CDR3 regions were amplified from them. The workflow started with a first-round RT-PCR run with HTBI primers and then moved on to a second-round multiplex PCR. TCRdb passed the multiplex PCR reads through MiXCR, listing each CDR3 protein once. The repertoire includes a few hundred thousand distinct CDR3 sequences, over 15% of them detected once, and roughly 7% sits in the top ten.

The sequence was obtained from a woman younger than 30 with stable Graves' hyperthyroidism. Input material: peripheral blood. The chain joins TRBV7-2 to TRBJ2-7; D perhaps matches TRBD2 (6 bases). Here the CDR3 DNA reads TGTGCCAGCAGCTCTGGGGTGGGGGGTCCCTACGAGCAGTACTTC. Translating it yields CASSSGVGGPYEQYF.